This TCR beta chain was obtained from a study of technical replicates of blood from several donors. V lost 0 bases and J lost 4, with 15 bases in between. Per the germline V gene, CDR1 is MNHEY and CDR2 is SVGAGI. This CDR3 contains 16 residues. Repertoires were generated with immunoSEQ multiplex PCR, while TCRdb's copy carries only in-frame clones and drops some. The sample comprises approximately 100,000 clones, 90% to 96% of which are singletons, and over 0.2% rests with the top ten. The V gene is TRBV6-5, the J gene TRBJ1-2, with a possible D match to TRBD1 (6 bases). This receptor was obtained from a human donor in good health. The sequencing sample was made of T cells isolated from PBMCs. CDR3 protein: CASSYSISGQIYGYTF. For the CDR3, the DNA is TGTGCCAGCAGTTACTCAATCTCCGGACAGATCTATGGCTACACCTTC.